This T cell receptor beta chain was retrieved from a study of cytomegalovirus exposure and HLA in healthy donors. Study-wide background: As released early, the data held 85 million to 95 million unique TCRs from HLA-typed donors.

In the case of this clone: The antigen is unknown. Other DNA sequences of this sample code for an identical CDR3.

Amplification used 60 Vbeta primers and 13 Jbeta primers. Using immunoSEQ multiplex PCR, the repertoire was profiled, and TCRdb retains in-frame clones only, with some absent. This sample has around 300,000 clones; 65% to 85% occur once, and the top ten carry about 2.1%. This CDR3 has 15 amino acids. Germline V lookup: CDR1 MNHEY, CDR2 SMNVEV (reference sequence). Trimming left V 0 bases short and J 0 bases short, with 6 bases between. Broader study findings: A few chains linked to CMV were shown in vitro to be specific for CMV antigens. Reported findings show TCR beta sequences accurately forecast HLA-A and HLA-B alleles in most subjects.

The chain employs TRBV27 and TRBJ2-1; no clear D gene. Material for sequencing was PBMCs. This clonotype originated in a female donor in good health and CMV-seronegative. This chain's CDR3 is CASSLSGSSYNEQFF. The DNA for the CDR3 is TGTGCCAGCAGTTTATCTGGTAGCTCCTACAATGAGCAGTTCTTC.